A single sample is the source of the 2 T cell receptor beta chains below, sequenced in a study of blood T cell repertoires in COVID-19 (TCRdb year 2020). The library was obtained by the immunoSEQ multiplex PCR assay. Imported from immuneACCESS, the table was reduced by TCRdb to in-frame sequences with V and J called. These copies leave out some clones; in studies compared against another copy, an unresolved V gene accounts for under half, and the cause of the remainder is not known. Across this sample there are 43,000 or so clones, with roughly 87% seen only once. Jointly, the top ten make up 15% of the sample. The source material was peripheral blood. The receptor source for this set is a man aged 55 to 70 with active COVID-19.

This chain links TRBV15 with TRBJ2-2, with a weak D call TRBD1 (5 bases). The germline gives CDR1 LNHNV, CDR2 YYDKDF (reference sequence). V lost 3 bases and J lost 7, with 12 bases in between. The CDR3 consists of 14 residues. The CDR3 is CATSSDGQGGELFF. CDR3 bases: TGTGCCACCAGCAGCGACGGACAAGGCGGGGAGCTGTTTTTT.

The chain recombines TRBV7-3 with TRBJ2-2; 8 bases fit TRBD2. Germline V lookup: CDR1 SGHTA, CDR2 FQGTGA. The CDR3 contains 14 residues. V gave up 5 bases and J gave up 4 bases; unmatched junction bases: 3. CDR3: CASSDGTSTGELFF. As DNA, the CDR3 is TGTGCCAGCAGCGATGGGACTAGCACCGGGGAGCTGTTTTTT. The variable domain in full, with the rest retrieved from reference TRBV7-3 and TRBJ2-2, is GAGVSQTPSNKVTEKGKYVELRCDPISGHTALYWYRQSLGQGPEFLIYFQGTGAADDSGLPNDRFFAVRPEGSVSTLKIQRTERGDSAVYLCASSDGTSTGELFFGEGSRLTVL.